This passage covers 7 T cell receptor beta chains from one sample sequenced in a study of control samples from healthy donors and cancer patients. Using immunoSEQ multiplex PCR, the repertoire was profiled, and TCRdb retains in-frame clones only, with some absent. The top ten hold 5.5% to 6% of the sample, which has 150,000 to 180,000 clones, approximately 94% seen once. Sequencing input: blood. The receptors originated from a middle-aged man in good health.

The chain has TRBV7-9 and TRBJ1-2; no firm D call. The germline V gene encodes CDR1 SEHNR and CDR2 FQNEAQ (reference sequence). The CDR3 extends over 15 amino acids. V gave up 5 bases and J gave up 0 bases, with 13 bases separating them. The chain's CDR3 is CASSPPPPANYGYTF. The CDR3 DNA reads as TGTGCCAGCAGCCCACCGCCACCAGCTAACTATGGCTACACCTTC.

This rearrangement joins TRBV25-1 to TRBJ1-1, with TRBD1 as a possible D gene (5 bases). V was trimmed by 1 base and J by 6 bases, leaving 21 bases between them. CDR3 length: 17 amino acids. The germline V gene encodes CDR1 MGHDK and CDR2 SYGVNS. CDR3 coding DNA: TGTGCCAGCAGTGAATCGTTCGGGGCCCCTAGTCCCCCTGAAGCTTTCTTT. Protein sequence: CASSESFGAPSPPEAFF.

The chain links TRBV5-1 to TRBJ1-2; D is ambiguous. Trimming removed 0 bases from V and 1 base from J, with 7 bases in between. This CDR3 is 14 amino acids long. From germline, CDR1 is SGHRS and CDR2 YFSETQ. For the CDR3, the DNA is TGCGCCAGCAGCTTGGCGGGCCTTAACTATGGCTACACCTTC. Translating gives CASSLAGLNYGYTF.

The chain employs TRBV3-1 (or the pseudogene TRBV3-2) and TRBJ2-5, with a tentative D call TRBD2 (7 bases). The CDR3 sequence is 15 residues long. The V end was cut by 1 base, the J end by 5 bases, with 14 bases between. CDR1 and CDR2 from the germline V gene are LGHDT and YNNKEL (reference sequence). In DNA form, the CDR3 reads TGTGCCAGCAGCCAAGTAGCAGGGGAGGGGGAGACCCAGTACTTC. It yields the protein CASSQVAGEGETQYF.

CDR3 sequence (DNA): TGTGCCTTCGGACAGGGCCTAGCGGCTAATGAAAAACTGTTTTTT. Its translation is CAFGQGLAANEKLFF. The rearrangement links TRBV30 to TRBJ1-4; 8 bases are a match to TRBD1. Germline lookup yields CDR1 GTSNPN and CDR2 SVGIG (reference sequence). This CDR3 has 15 residues. Trimming cost V 7 bases and J 3 bases; bases outside gene matches: 10.

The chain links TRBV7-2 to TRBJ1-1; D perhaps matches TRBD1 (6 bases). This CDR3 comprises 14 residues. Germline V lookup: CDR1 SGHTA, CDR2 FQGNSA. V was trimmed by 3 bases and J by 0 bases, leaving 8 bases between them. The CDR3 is CASSFGQLNTEAFF. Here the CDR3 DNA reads TGTGCCAGCAGCTTTGGACAGCTGAACACTGAAGCTTTCTTT. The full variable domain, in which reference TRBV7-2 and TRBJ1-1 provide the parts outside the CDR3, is GAGVSQSPSNKVTEKGKDVELRCDPISGHTALYWYRQSLGQGLEFLIYFQGNSAPDKSGLPSDRFSAERTGGSVSTLTIQRTQQEDSAVYLCASSFGQLNTEAFFGQGTRLTVV.

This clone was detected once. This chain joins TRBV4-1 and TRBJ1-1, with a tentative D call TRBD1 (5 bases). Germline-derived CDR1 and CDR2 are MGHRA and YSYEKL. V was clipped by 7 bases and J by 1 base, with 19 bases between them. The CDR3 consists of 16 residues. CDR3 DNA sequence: TGCGCCAGCACCCAGGAGCCACCAGGGCGGAACACTGAAGCTTTCTTT. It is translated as CASTQEPPGRNTEAFF.